The present T cell receptor beta chain was sequenced within a study of shared clonotypes between healthy human individuals. Study overall: Serving as donors were two women and three men, whose ages spanned 18 to 49. Whole-study findings and limits: Sampling included only blood; tissue repertoires likely differ. Researchers found naive subsets generally carried larger estimated richness than memory subsets.

As originally analysed: ImmunoSEQ yielded junction-only sequences lacking quality scores, so filtering differed. Clones were sequenced by immunoSEQ multiplex PCR, and TCRdb holds only the in-frame ones, with some missing. The V and J calls and the clone size are those of that table, but D and trimming were determined from the DNA. The data show around 1,900,000 clones, with 93% seen just once and over 1.5% held by the top ten. Naive CD8 cells, CD45RO-negative and positively selected for CCR7, excluded terminally differentiated effector memory CD45RA+ cells. The CDR3 has 14 amino acids. Germline lookup yields CDR1 GTSNPN and CDR2 SVGIG (reference sequence). In the case of this clone: No antigen is known for it.

The gene calls are TRBV30 and TRBJ2-5; D is perhaps TRBD1 (6 bases). The end of the DNA aligns better with TRBJ2-7, so the J call may be wrong. Sequencing used naive CD8+ T cells from PBMCs. The TCR sequence derives from a man aged 18 to 29 in good health. Some clones in this sample may be carry-over from other donors' samples. As DNA, the CDR3 is TGTGCCTGGAGAGGGGACATGAGCGGAGACGAGCAGTACTTC. This gives the protein CAWRGDMSGDEQYF.